This TCR beta chain came from a study of blood T cell repertoires in COVID-19. Study-level background: From the United States, Italy and Spain came samples of acute and convalescent COVID-19. Nucleic acid was either cDNA or gDNA, and it came from T cells, B-cell-depleted T cells, or PBMCs.

Original analysis: Reference gene primer amplification gave estimated nucleated cell counts. Assay: immunoSEQ multiplex PCR; the TCRdb copy retains only in-frame clones and omits some. V and J calls and clone size are those listed in that table; D and trimming were worked out from the DNA. The data contain about 160,000 clones, about 83% of them seen just once; the ten biggest clones take up approximately 13%. This CDR3 comprises 11 residues. V lost 6 bases and J lost 7, with 12 bases in between. In germline, CDR1 is DFQATT, CDR2 SNEGSKA (reference sequence). The TCR originated in a man in his sixties or seventies who had recovered from COVID-19. V is TRBV20-1 and J is TRBJ1-2; a possible D gene is TRBD1 (5 bases). The sequencing sample was made of peripheral blood. For the CDR3, the DNA is TGCAGTGCGGATTCTACAGGTGGCTACACCTTC. Translation gives CSADSTGGYTF.